This TCR beta chain was identified during a study of a mutant IDH1 vaccine in newly diagnosed glioma. Study-wide context: Treated patients comprised approximately 60% males and about 40% females, mean age roughly 43 years. Those enrolled had earlier been treated with radiotherapy, temozolomide, or both, mostly both.

A note on this clone: Its target is not known. An end of the junction does not agree with germline; a read error may underlie this.

The data were produced by immunoSEQ multiplex PCR, yet TCRdb's version contains in-frame clones alone and is incomplete. The sample includes under 150,000 clones, roughly 77% of them seen just once. Indicated time point: week 11, during vaccination. The content of each vaccine dose was 300 ug of mutant IDH1 20-mer peptide, and topical imiquimod accompanied it. The CDR3 is 13 residues long. The V gene's germline CDR1 is SGHNT and CDR2 YYREEE (reference sequence). The chain is built from TRBV5-4 and TRBJ2-5, with 7 bases that match TRBD2. This clonotype originated in a man in his forties or fifties with glioma. The input for sequencing was PBMCs, taken from a glioma patient whose treatment included an IDH1 peptide vaccine. CDR3 DNA sequence: TGTGCCAGCACCTTGGGGGGGGGTGAGACCCAGTACTTC. This encodes CASTLGGGETQYF. Based on the CDR3 plus reference TRBV5-4 and TRBJ2-5, the full variable domain is ETGVTQSPTHLIKTRGQQVTLRCSSQSGHNTVSWYQQALGQGPQFIFQYYREEENGRGNFPPRFSGLQFPNYSSELNVNALELDDSALYLCASTLGGGETQYFGPGTRLLVL.